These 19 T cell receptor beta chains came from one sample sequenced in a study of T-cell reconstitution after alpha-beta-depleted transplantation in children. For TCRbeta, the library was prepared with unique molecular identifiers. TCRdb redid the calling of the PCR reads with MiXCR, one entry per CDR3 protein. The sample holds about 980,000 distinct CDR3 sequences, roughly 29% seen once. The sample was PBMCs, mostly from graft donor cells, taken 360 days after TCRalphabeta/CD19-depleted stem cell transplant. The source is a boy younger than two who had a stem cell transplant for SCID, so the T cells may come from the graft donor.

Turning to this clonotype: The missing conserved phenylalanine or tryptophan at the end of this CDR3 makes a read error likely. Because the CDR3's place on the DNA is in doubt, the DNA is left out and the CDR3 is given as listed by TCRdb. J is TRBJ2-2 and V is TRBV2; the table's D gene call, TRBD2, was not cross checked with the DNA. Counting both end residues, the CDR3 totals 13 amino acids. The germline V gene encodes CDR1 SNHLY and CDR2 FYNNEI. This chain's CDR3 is CASSEAAEGRRKL.

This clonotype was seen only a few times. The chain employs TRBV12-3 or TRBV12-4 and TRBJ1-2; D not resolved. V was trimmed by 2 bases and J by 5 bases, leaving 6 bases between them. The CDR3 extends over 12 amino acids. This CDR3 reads CASSLQRYGYTF. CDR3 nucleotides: TGTGCCAGCAGTTTACAGAGATATGGCTACACCTTC.

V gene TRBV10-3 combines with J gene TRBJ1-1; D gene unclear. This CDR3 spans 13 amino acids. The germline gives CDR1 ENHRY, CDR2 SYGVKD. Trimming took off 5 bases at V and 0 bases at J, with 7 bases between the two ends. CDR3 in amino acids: CAISRIMNTEAFF. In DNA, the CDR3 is TGTGCCATCAGTCGGATTATGAACACTGAAGCTTTCTTT.

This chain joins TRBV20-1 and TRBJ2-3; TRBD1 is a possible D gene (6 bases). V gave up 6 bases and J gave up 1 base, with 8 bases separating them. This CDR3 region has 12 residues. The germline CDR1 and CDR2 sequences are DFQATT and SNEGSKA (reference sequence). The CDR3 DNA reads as TGCAGTGCGGGACACCGCACAGATACGCAGTATTTT. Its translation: CSAGHRTDTQYF.

The CDR3 sequence is CASSLGGAGRNTIYF. The CDR3 DNA reads as TGTGCCAGCAGTCTCGGGGGGGCAGGGCGAAACACCATATATTTT. J is TRBJ1-3 and V is TRBV12-3 or TRBV12-4, with D tentatively TRBD1 (6 bases). CDR3 length: 15 amino acids. V was trimmed by 5 bases and J by 5 bases, leaving 16 bases between them.

The DNA for the CDR3 is TGTGCCAGCAGTGGGACTAGCGGGGTGTCAGATACGCAGTATTTT. Encoded protein: CASSGTSGVSDTQYF. V and J are TRBV9 and TRBJ2-3, with 13 bases matching TRBD2. In germline, CDR1 is SGDLS, CDR2 YYNGEE. The CDR3 runs to 15 residues. V shed 5 bases, J shed 4 bases, and the junction held 4 bases outside the gene matches. Filled out from reference TRBV9 and TRBJ2-3, the complete variable domain reads DSGVTQTPKHLITATGQRVTLRCSPRSGDLSVYWYQQSLDQGLQFLIQYYNGEERAKGNILERFSAQQFPDLHSELNLSSLELGDSALYFCASSGTSGVSDTQYFGPGTRLTVL.

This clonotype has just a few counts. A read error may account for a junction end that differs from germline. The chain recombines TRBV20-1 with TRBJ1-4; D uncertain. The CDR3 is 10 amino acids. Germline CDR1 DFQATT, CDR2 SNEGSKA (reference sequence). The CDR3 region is CSALEGNLLF. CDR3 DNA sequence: TGCAGTGCTTTAGAAGGAAACCTGCTTTTT.

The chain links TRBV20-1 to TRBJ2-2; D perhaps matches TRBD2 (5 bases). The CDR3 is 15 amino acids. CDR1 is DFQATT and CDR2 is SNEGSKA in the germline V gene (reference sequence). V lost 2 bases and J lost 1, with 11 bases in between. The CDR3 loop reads CSARSGIRNTGELFF. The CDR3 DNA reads TGCAGTGCTAGATCGGGGATTCGGAACACCGGGGAGCTGTTTTTT.

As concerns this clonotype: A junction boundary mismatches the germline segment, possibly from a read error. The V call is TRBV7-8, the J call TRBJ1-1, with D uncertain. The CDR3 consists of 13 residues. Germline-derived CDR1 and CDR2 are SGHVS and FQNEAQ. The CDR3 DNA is TGTGCCAGCAGCCCCCATGCCCCCCGGGTCCTGCGCTTT. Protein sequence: CASSPHAPRVLRF.

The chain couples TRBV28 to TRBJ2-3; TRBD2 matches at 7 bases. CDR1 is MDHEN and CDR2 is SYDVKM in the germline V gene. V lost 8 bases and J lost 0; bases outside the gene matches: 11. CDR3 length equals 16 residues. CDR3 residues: CASCLGWGGSTDTQYF. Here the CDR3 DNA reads TGTGCCAGCTGCCTCGGGTGGGGGGGAAGCACAGATACGCAGTATTTT.

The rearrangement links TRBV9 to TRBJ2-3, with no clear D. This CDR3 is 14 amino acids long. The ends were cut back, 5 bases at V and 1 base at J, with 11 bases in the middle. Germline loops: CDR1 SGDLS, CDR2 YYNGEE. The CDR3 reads CASSLSSRTDTQYF. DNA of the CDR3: TGTGCCAGCAGTCTCTCCTCGCGCACAGATACGCAGTATTTT.

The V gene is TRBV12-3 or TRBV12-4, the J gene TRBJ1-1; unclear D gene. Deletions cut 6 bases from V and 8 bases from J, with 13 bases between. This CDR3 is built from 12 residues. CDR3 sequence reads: CASSQRVGEAFF. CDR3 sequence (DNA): TGTGCCAGCAGCCAAAGGGTTGGGGAAGCTTTCTTT.

The DNA for the CDR3 is TGTGCCAGCAGTTTACAGCTAAGGACCCAGTACTTC. Its translation: CASSLQLRTQYF. V is TRBV12-3 or TRBV12-4 and J is TRBJ2-5, with D uncertain. The CDR3 totals 12 residues. V gave up 2 bases and J gave up 7 bases, with 8 bases separating them.

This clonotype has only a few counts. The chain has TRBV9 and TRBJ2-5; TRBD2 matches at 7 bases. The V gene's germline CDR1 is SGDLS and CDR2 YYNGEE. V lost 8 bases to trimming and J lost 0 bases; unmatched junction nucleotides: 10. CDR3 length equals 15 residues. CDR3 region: CARPRGLEYQETQYF. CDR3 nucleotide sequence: TGTGCCAGGCCTAGAGGACTAGAGTACCAAGAGACCCAGTACTTC.

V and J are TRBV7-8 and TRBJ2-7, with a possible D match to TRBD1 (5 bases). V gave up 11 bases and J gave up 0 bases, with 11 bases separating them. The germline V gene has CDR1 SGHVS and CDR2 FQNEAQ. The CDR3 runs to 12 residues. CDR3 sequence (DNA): TGTGCCGGGGCCTTTCGCTCCTACGAGCAGTACTTC. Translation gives CAGAFRSYEQYF.

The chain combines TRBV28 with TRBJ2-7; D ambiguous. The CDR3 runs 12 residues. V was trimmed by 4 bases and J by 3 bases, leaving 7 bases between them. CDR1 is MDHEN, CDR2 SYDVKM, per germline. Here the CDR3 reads CASSYGHYEQYF. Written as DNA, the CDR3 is TGTGCCAGCAGTTACGGGCACTACGAGCAGTACTTC.

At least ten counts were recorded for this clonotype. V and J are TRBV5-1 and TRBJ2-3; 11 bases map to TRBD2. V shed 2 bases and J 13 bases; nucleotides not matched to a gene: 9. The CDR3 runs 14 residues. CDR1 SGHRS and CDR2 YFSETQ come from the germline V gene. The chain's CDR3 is CASSLTSGGSKEYF. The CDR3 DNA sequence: TGCGCCAGCAGCTTAACTAGCGGGGGCTCGAAGGAGTATTTT. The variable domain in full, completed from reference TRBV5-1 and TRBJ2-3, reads KAGVTQTPRYLIKTRGQQVTLSCSPISGHRSVSWYQQTPGQGLQFLFEYFSETQRNKGNFPGRFSGRQFSNSRSEMNVSTLELGDSALYLCASSLTSGGSKEYFGPGTRLTVL.

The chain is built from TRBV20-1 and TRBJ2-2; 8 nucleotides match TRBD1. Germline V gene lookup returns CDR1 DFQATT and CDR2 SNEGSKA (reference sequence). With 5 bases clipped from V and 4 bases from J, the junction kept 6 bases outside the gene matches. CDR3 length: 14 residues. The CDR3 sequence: CSALDRALTGELFF. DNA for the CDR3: TGCAGTGCTCTGGACAGGGCCCTCACCGGGGAGCTGTTTTTT.

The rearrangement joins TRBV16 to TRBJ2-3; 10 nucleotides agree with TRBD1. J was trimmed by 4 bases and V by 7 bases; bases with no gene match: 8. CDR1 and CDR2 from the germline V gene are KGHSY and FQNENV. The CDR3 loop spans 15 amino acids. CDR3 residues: CASTNDRGLADTQYF. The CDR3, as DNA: TGTGCCAGCACCAACGACAGGGGGCTTGCAGATACGCAGTATTTT.